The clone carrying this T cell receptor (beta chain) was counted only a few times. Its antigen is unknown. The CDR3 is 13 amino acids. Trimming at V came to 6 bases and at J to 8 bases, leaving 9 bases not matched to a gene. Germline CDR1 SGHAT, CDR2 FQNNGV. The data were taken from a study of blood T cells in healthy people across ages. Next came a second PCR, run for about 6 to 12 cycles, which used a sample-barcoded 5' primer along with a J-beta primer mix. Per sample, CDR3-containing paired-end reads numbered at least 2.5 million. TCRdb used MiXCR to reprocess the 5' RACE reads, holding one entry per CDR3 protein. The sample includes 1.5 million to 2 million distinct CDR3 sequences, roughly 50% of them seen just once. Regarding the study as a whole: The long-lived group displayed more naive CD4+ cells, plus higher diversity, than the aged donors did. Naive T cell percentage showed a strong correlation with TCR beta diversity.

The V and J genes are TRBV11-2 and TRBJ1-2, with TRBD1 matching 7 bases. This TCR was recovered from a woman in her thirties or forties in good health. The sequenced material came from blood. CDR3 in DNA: TGTGCCAGCAGGGACGGGACAGTTGGGGGCTACACCTTC. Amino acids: CASRDGTVGGYTF.